This note documents a single TCR beta chain sequence. This CDR3 has 15 residues. Trimming took 0 bases from V and 3 from J, leaving 11 bases between them. CDR1 and CDR2 (germline): WNHNN, SYGVQD (reference sequence). Generated by immunoSEQ multiplex PCR, the TCRdb table keeps only in-frame clones and is missing some. The sample lists 180,000 or so clones; approximately 87% were seen once. This entry comes from a study of blood T cell repertoires in COVID-19. The study recruited people aged about 18 to 90 years across 24 US areas. Cohort allocation depended upon clinical history that participants reported. Two negative PCRs, clearance, or symptom resolution characterized the recovered Cohort 3 donors.

This clonotype originated in a woman aged 50 to 60 who had recovered from COVID-19. Sequencing used PBMCs or T cells enriched from blood (not recorded which). The chain links TRBV10-1 to TRBJ1-1; D not resolved. Here the CDR3 DNA reads TGCGCCAGCAGTGAGTCGATGGGGAGGGACACTGAAGCTTTCTTT. The encoded protein is CASSESMGRDTEAFF.